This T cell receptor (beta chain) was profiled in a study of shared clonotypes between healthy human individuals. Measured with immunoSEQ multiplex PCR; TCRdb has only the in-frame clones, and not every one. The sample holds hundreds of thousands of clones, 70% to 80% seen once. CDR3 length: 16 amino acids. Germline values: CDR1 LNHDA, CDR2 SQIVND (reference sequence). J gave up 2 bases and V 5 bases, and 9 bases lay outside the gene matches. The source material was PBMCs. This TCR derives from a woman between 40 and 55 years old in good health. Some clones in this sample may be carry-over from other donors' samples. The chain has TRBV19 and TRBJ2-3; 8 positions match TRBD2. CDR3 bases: TGTGCCAGTAGTGCTCTCGGGCGGGAGGCCACAGATACGCAGTATTTT. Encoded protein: CASSALGREATDTQYF.